This is a list of T cell receptor beta chains from one sample in a study of response to subunit inactivated influenza vaccine. TCRdb re-called the RT-PCR reads through MiXCR, storing one row per CDR3 protein. The table has hundreds of thousands of distinct CDR3 sequences, around 10% seen once; the top ten hold approximately 11%. The sample was also reused in another study, on T cells expressing NK-cell markers.

The material sequenced was PBMCs from blood, taken on the day of vaccination. These TCRs come from a man in his fifties who received an inactivated influenza vaccine. Each CDR3 is given with its conserved first and last residue. The D gene is left open where the match is weak. Expanded clones are given a class, and other clones once, few, many or no size at all.

CDR3 DNA,CDR3 protein,J gene,V gene,clone size,D gene
TGTGCCAGCAGTTACAGGGCCCGCGAGCAGTACTTC,CASSYRAREQYF,TRBJ2-7,TRBV7-2,few,-
TGTGCCAGCAGCCCTCGGGGTGGGAGCGCGCATGATGAAAAACTGTTTTTT,CASSPRGGSAHDEKLFF,TRBJ1-4,TRBV3-1,-,-
TGTGCCAGCAGTGAAACGGGACAGGGTCATCAGCCCCAGCATTTT,CASSETGQGHQPQHF,TRBJ1-5,TRBV6-1,-,TRBD1
TGTGCCACCCGGACAGGGGAGGCCTATGGCTACACCTTC,CATRTGEAYGYTF,TRBJ1-2,TRBV10-3,-,TRBD1
TGTGCCACCAGCACGCTGGGACAGATTGAAAACTATGGCTACACCTTC,CATSTLGQIENYGYTF,TRBJ1-2,TRBV12-3/TRBV12-4,few,TRBD1
TGCGCCAGCAGCCAGACCGGGACTAGCGGAACCGAGGAGTACTTC,CASSQTGTSGTEEYF,TRBJ2-7,TRBV4-1,few,TRBD2
TGTGCCAGCAGCCCACATAGCGGGAACGGTGTGACCCAGTACTTC,CASSPHSGNGVTQYF,TRBJ2-5,TRBV3-1,-,TRBD2
TGCAGTGCGAGACTAGCTGTGAGGAATGAGCAGTTCTTC,CSARLAVRNEQFF,TRBJ2-1,TRBV20-1,few,TRBD2
TGTGCCAGCTCCGCCTTAGAGGTCGGCGAGCAGTACTTC,CASSALEVGEQYF,TRBJ2-7,TRBV18,-,-
TGTGCCAGTAGCTTATATCGCGGCGACAGAAAGTACAATGAGCAGTTCTTC,CASSLYRGDRKYNEQFF,TRBJ2-1,TRBV19,few,-
TGTGCCAGCAGCCAAGCGAAGTCTCAAGAGACCCAGTACTTC,CASSQAKSQETQYF,TRBJ2-5,TRBV14,-,-
TGCGCCAGCAGCTTGGTTTTCGGGACAGGGTTCAGAGAGCAGTACTTC,CASSLVFGTGFREQYF,TRBJ2-7,TRBV5-1,-,TRBD1
TGTGCCAGCAGCTTAGGTCGGCTAGCGGGAGCGGGTGAGCAGTACTTC,CASSLGRLAGAGEQYF,TRBJ2-7,TRBV7-2,many,TRBD2
TGTGCCAGCAGTCTGGGGGCCCCGACCAAAGAAGAGACCCAGTACTTC,CASSLGAPTKEETQYF,TRBJ2-5,TRBV28,-,-
TGTGCCAGCAGTACCTCGGACAGTTACAATGAGCAGTTCTTC,CASSTSDSYNEQFF,TRBJ2-1,TRBV12-3/TRBV12-4,few,-
TGTGCCAGCAGCCTTCAGGGGGGACTAGCGAGCATCACCGGGGAGCTGTTTTTT,CASSLQGGLASITGELFF,TRBJ2-2,TRBV11-2,few,TRBD2
TGTGCCAGCAGCTCCAGTCAGGGGGCGCGGCAGTTCTTC,CASSSSQGARQFF,TRBJ2-1,TRBV6-6,-,TRBD1
TGTGCCAGCTCACCACCCGGCACAGGGCTCGCTCTCTCGAACACCGGGGAGCTGTTTTTT,CASSPPGTGLALSNTGELFF,TRBJ2-2,TRBV18,few,-
TGTGCCAGCAGTTACCCCGAATCGGGAGAGACCCAGTACTTC,CASSYPESGETQYF,TRBJ2-5,TRBV6-2/TRBV6-3,-,-
TGTGCCAGCAGTGAATTGTCTAGAGAGACCCAGTACTTC,CASSELSRETQYF,TRBJ2-5,TRBV25-1,-,-
TGCGCCAGCAGCCAAGGGCTAGCCGGCACCGGGGAGCTGTTTTTT,CASSQGLAGTGELFF,TRBJ2-2,TRBV4-1,-,-
TGTGCCACCAGCAGAGTGACACCAGGAGCCGGGGAGCTGTTTTTT,CATSRVTPGAGELFF,TRBJ2-2,TRBV15,few,-
TGTGCCAGCAGTTTTCACAGGGGTGGTCAGCCCCAGCATTTT,CASSFHRGGQPQHF,TRBJ1-5,TRBV12-3/TRBV12-4,-,TRBD1
TGCGCCAGCAGCCAAGAGGTCCCCCACGGCACAGATACGCAGTATTTT,CASSQEVPHGTDTQYF,TRBJ2-3,TRBV4-1,few,-
TGCGCCAGCAGCTTGGAACAGGCTGAGCAGTTCTTC,CASSLEQAEQFF,TRBJ2-1,TRBV5-1,many,-
TGTGCCAGCAGCATCGACAGGATTCGGGGCTACACCTTC,CASSIDRIRGYTF,TRBJ1-2,TRBV7-2,-,-
TGCGCCAGCAGACCAAAGGGAGCAGGAGATGGAAAACTGTTTTTT,CASRPKGAGDGKLFF,TRBJ1-4,TRBV5-1,-,-
TGTGCCAGCAGCCGACGGGACAGGGTATCGCGTGAGCAGTTCTTC,CASSRRDRVSREQFF,TRBJ2-1,TRBV6-1,-,TRBD1
TGTGCCAGCAGCCAAGCTCCCGGGGAGCTGTTTTTT,CASSQAPGELFF,TRBJ2-2,TRBV3-1,many,-
TGCAGTTCATCCCTAGGGACAGCTACTGATGAGCAGTTCTTC,CSSSLGTATDEQFF,TRBJ2-1,TRBV20-1,-,TRBD1
TGTGCCAGCAGTTCGGAGGGCCTGGGAGACGAGCAGTACTTC,CASSSEGLGDEQYF,TRBJ2-7,TRBV27,-,-
TGTGCCAGCTCACCATCACGAGGGACCAATGAGCAGTTCTTC,CASSPSRGTNEQFF,TRBJ2-1,TRBV18,-,-
TGCGCCAGCAGCCCGGACGGAACAACTAATGAAAAACTGTTTTTT,CASSPDGTTNEKLFF,TRBJ1-4,TRBV5-1,-,-
TGTGCCAGCAGTGACACGAGGGGAGTGAAGACCCAGTACTTC,CASSDTRGVKTQYF,TRBJ2-5,TRBV12-3/TRBV12-4,-,-
TGTGCCAGCGGTAACTTCGCAGGGAGTAGCTCCTACGAGCAGTACTTC,CASGNFAGSSSYEQYF,TRBJ2-7,TRBV6-5,-,-
TGCGCAGCCGGCACGCAGTATTTT,CAAGTQYF,TRBJ2-3,TRBV10-2,many,-
TGTGCCAGCAGCTTGCGCGGTAGGGGAGGGACAAAATCAGATACGCAGTATTTT,CASSLRGRGGTKSDTQYF,TRBJ2-3,TRBV11-1,-,-
TGTGCCAGCAGTTTAGTCGGATATCGCACAGATACGCAGTATTTT,CASSLVGYRTDTQYF,TRBJ2-3,TRBV28,-,-
TGTGCCAGCTCCCCCGCGGGTAGCGGGAGTCCAGATACGCAGTATTTT,CASSPAGSGSPDTQYF,TRBJ2-3,TRBV18,few,TRBD2
TGTGCCATCAGTGAGTCGCTCAGATCCAATGAAAAACTGTTTTTT,CAISESLRSNEKLFF,TRBJ1-4,TRBV10-3,-,-
TGCAGCGTTTACCCCGCTAAAGCGGGAGCAAACACAGATACGCAGTATTTT,CSVYPAKAGANTDTQYF,TRBJ2-3,TRBV29-1,-,TRBD2
TGTGCCAGCAGTTTATGGAAGAGCTCCACTAATGAAAAACTGTTTTTT,CASSLWKSSTNEKLFF,TRBJ1-4,TRBV28,many,-
TGTGCCAGCATCCCAAGAACAGGGGCCGTTAGCAATCAGCCCCAGCATTTT,CASIPRTGAVSNQPQHF,TRBJ1-5,TRBV28,few,TRBD1
TGTGCCAGCACCACAGGACTAGCGGGAGGAAAATACCAAGAGACCCAGTACTTC,CASTTGLAGGKYQETQYF,TRBJ2-5,TRBV12-3/TRBV12-4,many,TRBD2
TGTGCCAGCAGTTACTCGTTTGGACAGCGACGAAATCAGCCCCAGCATTTT,CASSYSFGQRRNQPQHF,TRBJ1-5,TRBV6-2/TRBV6-3,few,-
TGTGCCAGCAGTCTAGCCGGGGGATTGACAGATACGCAGTATTTT,CASSLAGGLTDTQYF,TRBJ2-3,TRBV4-2,many,-
TGCGCCAGCAGCCAAGCCCAGGTGCGGGGGGGCCTAGCAGATACGCAGTATTTT,CASSQAQVRGGLADTQYF,TRBJ2-3,TRBV4-1,few,TRBD2
TGCAGTGCTAGAGGGCTAGCGGGAGTCGCAACAGATACGCAGTATTTT,CSARGLAGVATDTQYF,TRBJ2-3,TRBV20-1,few,TRBD2
TGCGCCAGCAGACCGGACAGGGGATATTCACCCCTCCACTTT,CASRPDRGYSPLHF,TRBJ1-6,TRBV5-1,few,TRBD1
TGTGCCAGCAGGAGACTAGCGGCCTACAATGAGCAGTTCTTC,CASRRLAAYNEQFF,TRBJ2-1,TRBV12-3/TRBV12-4,-,TRBD2
TGCGCCAGCAGCCAAGTAACAGGGGGCAGTGGGGTCAATGAGCAGTTCTTC,CASSQVTGGSGVNEQFF,TRBJ2-1,TRBV4-3,-,TRBD1
TGCGCCAGCAGCTTGATGGGACTAGGGAACACCGGGGAGCTGTTTTTT,CASSLMGLGNTGELFF,TRBJ2-2,TRBV5-1,many,TRBD2
TGTGCCAGCAGCAGATACAGGGGAAGCAATCAGCCCCAGCATTTT,CASSRYRGSNQPQHF,TRBJ1-5,TRBV28,many,TRBD1
TGTGCCAGCAATCCGGGGGGGTCTAGCTCCTACAATGAGCAGTTCTTC,CASNPGGSSSYNEQFF,TRBJ2-1,TRBV12-3/TRBV12-4,many,TRBD2